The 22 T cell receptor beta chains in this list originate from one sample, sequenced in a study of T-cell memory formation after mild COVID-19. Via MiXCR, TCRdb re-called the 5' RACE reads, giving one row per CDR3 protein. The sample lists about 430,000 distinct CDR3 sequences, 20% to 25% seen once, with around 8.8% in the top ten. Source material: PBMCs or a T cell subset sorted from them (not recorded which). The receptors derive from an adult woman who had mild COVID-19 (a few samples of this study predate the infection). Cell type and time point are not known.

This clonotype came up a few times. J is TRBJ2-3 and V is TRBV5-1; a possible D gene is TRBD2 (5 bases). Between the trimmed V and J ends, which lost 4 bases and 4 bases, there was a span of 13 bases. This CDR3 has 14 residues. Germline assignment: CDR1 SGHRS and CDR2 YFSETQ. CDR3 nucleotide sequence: TGCGCCAGCAGCCCCCCTGGACTCTCAGATACGCAGTATTTT. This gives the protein CASSPPGLSDTQYF.

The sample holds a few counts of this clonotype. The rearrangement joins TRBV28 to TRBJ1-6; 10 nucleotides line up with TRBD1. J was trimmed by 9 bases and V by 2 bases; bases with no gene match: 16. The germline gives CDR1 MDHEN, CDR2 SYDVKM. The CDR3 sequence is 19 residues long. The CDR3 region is CASSLSLDGEGDRGSPLHF. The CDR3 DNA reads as TGTGCCAGCAGTTTAAGTCTGGACGGTGAAGGGGACAGGGGTTCACCCCTCCACTTT. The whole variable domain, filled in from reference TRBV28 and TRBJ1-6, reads DVKVTQSSRYLVKRTGEKVFLECVQDMDHENMFWYRQDPGLGLRLIYFSYDVKMKEKGDIPEGYSVSREKKERFSLILESASTNQTSMYLCASSLSLDGEGDRGSPLHFGNGTRLTVT.

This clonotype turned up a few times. The CDR3 here is CASSSDRGTGYTF. CDR3 nucleotides: TGCGCCAGCAGCTCGGACAGGGGAACTGGCTACACCTTC. The V call is TRBV5-1, the J call TRBJ1-2; 9 nucleotides line up with TRBD1. J gave up 7 bases and V 3 bases, and 4 bases lay outside the gene matches. The germline V gene encodes CDR1 SGHRS and CDR2 YFSETQ. The CDR3 is 13 amino acids.

The CDR3 is CSAYILRQGATDTQYF. Here the CDR3 DNA reads TGCAGTGCTTACATACTCCGACAGGGGGCCACAGATACGCAGTATTTT. The chain uses TRBV20-1 and TRBJ2-3, with 10 bases identical to TRBD1. After removal of 5 bases from V and 2 bases from J, the junction contained 10 bases not matched to a gene. Per germline, CDR1 DFQATT and CDR2 SNEGSKA (reference sequence). The CDR3 runs 16 residues.

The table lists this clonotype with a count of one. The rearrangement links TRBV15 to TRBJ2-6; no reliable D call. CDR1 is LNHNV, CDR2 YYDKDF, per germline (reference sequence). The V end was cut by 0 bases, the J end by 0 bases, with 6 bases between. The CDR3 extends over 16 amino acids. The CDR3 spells CATSRDVSSGANVLTF. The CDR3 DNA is TGTGCCACCAGCAGAGATGTGTCCTCTGGGGCCAACGTCCTGACTTTC. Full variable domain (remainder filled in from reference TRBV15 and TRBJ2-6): DAMVIQNPRYQVTQFGKPVTLSCSQTLNHNVMYWYQQKSSQAPKLLFHYYDKDFNNEADTPDNFQSRRPNTSFCFLDIRSPGLGDTAMYLCATSRDVSSGANVLTFGAGSRLTVL.

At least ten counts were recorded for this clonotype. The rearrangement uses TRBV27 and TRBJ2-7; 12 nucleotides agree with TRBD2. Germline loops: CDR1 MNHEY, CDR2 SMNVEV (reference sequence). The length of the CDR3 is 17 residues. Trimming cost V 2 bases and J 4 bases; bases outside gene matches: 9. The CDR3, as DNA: TGTGCCAGCAGTTTAGTCTCTAGCGGGAGGGCCCCGTACGAGCAGTACTTC. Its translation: CASSLVSSGRAPYEQYF.

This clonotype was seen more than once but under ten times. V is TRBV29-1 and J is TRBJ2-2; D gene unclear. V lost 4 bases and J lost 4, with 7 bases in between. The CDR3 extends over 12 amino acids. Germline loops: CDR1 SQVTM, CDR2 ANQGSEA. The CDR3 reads CSVVISTGELFF. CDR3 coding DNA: TGCAGCGTTGTTATTTCCACCGGGGAGCTGTTTTTT.

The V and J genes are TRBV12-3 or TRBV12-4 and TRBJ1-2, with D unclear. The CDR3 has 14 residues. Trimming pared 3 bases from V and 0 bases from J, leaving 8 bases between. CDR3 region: CASSFGVANYGYTF. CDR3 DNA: TGTGCCAGCAGTTTTGGGGTTGCTAACTATGGCTACACCTTC.

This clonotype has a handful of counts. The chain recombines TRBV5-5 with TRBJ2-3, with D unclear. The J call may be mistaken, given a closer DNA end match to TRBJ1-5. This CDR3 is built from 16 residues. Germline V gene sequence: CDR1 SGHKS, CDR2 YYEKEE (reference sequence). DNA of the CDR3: TGTGCCAGCAGCTTGTTTTCCGGCCCTAGCACAGATACGCAGCATTTT. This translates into CASSLFSGPSTDTQHF.

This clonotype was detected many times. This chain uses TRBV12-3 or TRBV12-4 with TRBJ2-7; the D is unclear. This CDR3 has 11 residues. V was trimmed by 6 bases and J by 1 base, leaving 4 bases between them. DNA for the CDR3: TGTGCCAGCAGACGATCCTACGAGCAGTACTTC. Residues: CASRRSYEQYF.

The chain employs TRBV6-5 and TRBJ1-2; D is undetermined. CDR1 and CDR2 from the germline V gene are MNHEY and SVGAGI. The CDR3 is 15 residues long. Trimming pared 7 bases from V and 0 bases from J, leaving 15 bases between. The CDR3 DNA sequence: TGTGCCAGCACCCCGGAACTAACTTCTAACTATGGCTACACCTTC. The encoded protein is CASTPELTSNYGYTF.

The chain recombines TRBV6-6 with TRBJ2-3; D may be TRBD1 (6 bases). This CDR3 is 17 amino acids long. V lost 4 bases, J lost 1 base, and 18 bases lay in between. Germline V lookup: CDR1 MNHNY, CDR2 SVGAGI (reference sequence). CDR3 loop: CASSWIQGRDRTDTQYF. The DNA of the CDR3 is TGTGCCAGCAGTTGGATACAGGGTCGGGACCGCACAGATACGCAGTATTTT.

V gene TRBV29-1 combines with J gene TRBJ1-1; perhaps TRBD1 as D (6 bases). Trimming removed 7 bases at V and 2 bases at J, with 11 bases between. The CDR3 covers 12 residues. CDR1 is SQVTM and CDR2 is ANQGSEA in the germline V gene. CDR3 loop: CSAGAGNTEAFF. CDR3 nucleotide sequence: TGCAGCGCAGGGGCAGGTAACACTGAAGCTTTCTTT. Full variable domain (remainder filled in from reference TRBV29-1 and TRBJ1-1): SAVISQKPSRDICQRGTSLTIQCQVDSQVTMMFWYRQQPGQSLTLIATANQGSEATYESGFVIDKFPISRPNLTFSTLTVSNMSPEDSSIYLCSAGAGNTEAFFGQGTRLTVV.

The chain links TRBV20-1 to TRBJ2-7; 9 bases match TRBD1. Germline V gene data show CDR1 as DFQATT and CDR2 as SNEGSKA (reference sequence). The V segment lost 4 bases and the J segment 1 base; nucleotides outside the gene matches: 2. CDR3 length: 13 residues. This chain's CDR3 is CSAKTGGSYEQYF. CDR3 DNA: TGCAGTGCTAAGACAGGGGGGTCCTACGAGCAGTACTTC.

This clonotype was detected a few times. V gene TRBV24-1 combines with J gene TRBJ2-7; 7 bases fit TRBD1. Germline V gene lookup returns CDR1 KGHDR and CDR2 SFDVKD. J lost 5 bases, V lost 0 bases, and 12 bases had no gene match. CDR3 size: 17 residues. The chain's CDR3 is CATSDLRTRTGTDEQYF. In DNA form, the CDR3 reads TGTGCCACCAGTGATTTGCGAACGCGGACAGGAACCGACGAGCAGTACTTC.

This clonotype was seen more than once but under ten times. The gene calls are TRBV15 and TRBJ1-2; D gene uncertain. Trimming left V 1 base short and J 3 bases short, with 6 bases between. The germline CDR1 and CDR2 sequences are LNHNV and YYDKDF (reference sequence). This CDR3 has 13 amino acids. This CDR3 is CATSRGEDYGYTF. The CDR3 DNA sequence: TGTGCCACCAGCAGAGGGGAGGACTATGGCTACACCTTC.

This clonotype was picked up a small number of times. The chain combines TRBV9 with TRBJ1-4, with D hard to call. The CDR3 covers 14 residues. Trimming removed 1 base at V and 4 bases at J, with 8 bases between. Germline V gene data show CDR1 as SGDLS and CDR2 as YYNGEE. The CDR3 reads CASSVRADNEKLFF. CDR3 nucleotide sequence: TGTGCCAGCAGCGTAAGAGCGGATAATGAAAAACTGTTTTTT.

CDR3 sequence: CASSLLGEGEPQHF. The CDR3 nucleotides read TGCGCCAGCAGCTTGTTGGGGGAAGGGGAGCCCCAGCATTTT. V usage is TRBV5-1 and J usage is TRBJ1-5, with D perhaps TRBD1 (5 bases). Trimming cost V 1 base and J 8 bases, with 13 bases left between them. Germline values: CDR1 SGHRS, CDR2 YFSETQ. The CDR3 consists of 14 residues.

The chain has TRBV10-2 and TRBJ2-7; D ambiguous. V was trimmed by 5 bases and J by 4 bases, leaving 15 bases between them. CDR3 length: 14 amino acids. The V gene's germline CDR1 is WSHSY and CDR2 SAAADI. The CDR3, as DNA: TGCGCCAGCAGTCCAGAGAACAAAGGATACGAGCAGTACTTC. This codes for CASSPENKGYEQYF.

This chain's CDR3 is CASSLQTSGGTDTQYF. Written as DNA, the CDR3 is TGCGCCAGCAGCCTACAGACTAGCGGGGGCACAGATACGCAGTATTTT. The V call is TRBV4-1, the J call TRBJ2-3, with 11 bases matching TRBD2. Trimming cost V 4 bases and J 1 base; bases outside gene matches: 4. CDR3 size: 16 residues. Germline-derived CDR1 and CDR2 are MGHRA and YSYEKL.

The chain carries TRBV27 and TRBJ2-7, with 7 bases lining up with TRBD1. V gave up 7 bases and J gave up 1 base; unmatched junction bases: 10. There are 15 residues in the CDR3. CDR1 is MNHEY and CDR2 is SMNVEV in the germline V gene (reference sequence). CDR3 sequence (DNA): TGTGCCAGCACCCCCAGGTACAGGGGATCCTACGAGCAGTACTTC. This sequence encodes CASTPRYRGSYEQYF.

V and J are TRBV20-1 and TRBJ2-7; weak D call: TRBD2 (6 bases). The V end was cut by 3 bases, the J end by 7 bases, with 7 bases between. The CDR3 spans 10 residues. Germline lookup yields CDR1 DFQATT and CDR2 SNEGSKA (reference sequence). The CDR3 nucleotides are TGCAGTGCTAGGGGAGGAGAGCAGTACTTC. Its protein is CSARGGEQYF.